The 20 T cell receptor beta chains reported below all come from one sample, sequenced in a study of blood T cell repertoires in COVID-19. This table comes from immunoSEQ multiplex PCR, and its TCRdb copy is limited to in-frame clones, with some not included. This table has approximately 60,000 clones, 93% appearing once. Sequencing used peripheral blood. These receptors came from a man aged 70 or older with active COVID-19.

This clone has a single count. This chain connects TRBV24-1 to TRBJ2-5; TRBD2 aligns across 7 bases. This CDR3 comprises 14 residues. The germline gives CDR1 KGHDR, CDR2 SFDVKD. J lost 2 bases, V lost 7 bases, and 6 bases had no gene match. Here the CDR3 DNA reads TGTGCCACCAGCGGACTAGACCCGCAAGAGACCCAGTACTTC. It yields the protein CATSGLDPQETQYF.

The chain recombines TRBV5-1 with TRBJ2-7; maybe TRBD1 (6 bases). The CDR3 loop spans 12 amino acids. V was clipped by 6 bases and J by 5 bases, with 12 bases between them. In germline, CDR1 is SGHRS, CDR2 YFSETQ. This CDR3 is CASNNRVDEQYF. The CDR3 region has the DNA TGCGCCAGCAACAACAGGGTAGACGAGCAGTACTTC. The whole variable domain, filled in from reference TRBV5-1 and TRBJ2-7, reads KAGVTQTPRYLIKTRGQQVTLSCSPISGHRSVSWYQQTPGQGLQFLFEYFSETQRNKGNFPGRFSGRQFSNSRSEMNVSTLELGDSALYLCASNNRVDEQYFGPGTRLTVT.

This chain links TRBV7-8 with TRBJ1-1; D is unclear. Per germline, CDR1 SGHVS and CDR2 FQNEAQ. CDR3 size: 12 residues. V lost 5 bases and J lost 7, with 11 bases in between. The CDR3 bases are TGTGCCAGCAGCGTCCCAAGAGGTGAAGCTTTCTTT. Its protein is CASSVPRGEAFF.

CDR3 in amino acids: CASSPLAGRRGYTF. The CDR3, as DNA: TGTGCCAGCAGCCCCCTGGCAGGGCGTCGGGGCTACACCTTC. The chain recombines TRBV5-6 with TRBJ1-2, with D maybe TRBD1 (5 bases). The CDR3 is 14 amino acids. Per germline, CDR1 SGHDT and CDR2 YYEEEE. Trimming removed 4 bases at V and 8 bases at J, with 18 bases between.

This chain uses TRBV5-1 with TRBJ2-2, with 8 bases identical to TRBD1. Germline values: CDR1 SGHRS, CDR2 YFSETQ. The CDR3 consists of 14 residues. V lost 6 bases and J lost 2; bases outside the gene matches: 3. The CDR3 nucleotides are TGCGCCAGCAACGGACAGGGAAACACCGGGGAGCTGTTTTTT. This codes for CASNGQGNTGELFF.

The chain carries TRBV5-1 and TRBJ2-5; the D is unclear. V gave up 0 bases and J gave up 4 bases, with 10 bases separating them. Germline values: CDR1 SGHRS, CDR2 YFSETQ. CDR3 length: 14 residues. The DNA of the CDR3 is TGCGCCAGCAGCTTGGGAAATACAAGAGAGACCCAGTACTTC. Translated: CASSLGNTRETQYF. The full variable domain, rest sourced from reference TRBV5-1 and TRBJ2-5, is KAGVTQTPRYLIKTRGQQVTLSCSPISGHRSVSWYQQTPGQGLQFLFEYFSETQRNKGNFPGRFSGRQFSNSRSEMNVSTLELGDSALYLCASSLGNTRETQYFGPGTRLLVL.

The chain links TRBV5-6 to TRBJ2-1; 10 bases match TRBD2. V shed 4 bases and J 7 bases; nucleotides not matched to a gene: 8. Germline V gives CDR1 SGHDT, CDR2 YYEEEE. The CDR3 spans 15 residues. DNA for the CDR3: TGTGCCAGCAGCCTTGAGCGGGGGGGGCGGAATGAGCAGTTCTTC. Its protein product is CASSLERGGRNEQFF.

The V gene is TRBV7-2, the J gene TRBJ1-5; TRBD1 might be the D (6 bases). This CDR3 is built from 13 residues. Germline CDR1 is SGHTA and CDR2 is FQGNSA. Trimming cost V 4 bases and J 6 bases, with 10 bases left between them. The CDR3 DNA follows: TGTGCCAGCAGCTCGGCAGGGGCTCAGCCCCAGCATTTT. As protein: CASSSAGAQPQHF.

This clone appeared a single time. The rearrangement joins TRBV5-1 to TRBJ2-7; 7 nucleotides match TRBD2. Losses at the gene ends were 0 bases for V and 6 bases for J; bases not matched to a gene: 3. This CDR3 contains 13 residues. Germline CDR1 is SGHRS and CDR2 is YFSETQ. The CDR3 DNA sequence: TGCGCCAGCAGCTTGGTCCCGGGGGGCGAGCAGTACGTC. Its protein is CASSLVPGGEQYV.

This chain links TRBV29-1 with TRBJ2-3, with 9 bases aligning to TRBD2. CDR3 length: 16 amino acids. With 3 bases clipped from V and 2 bases from J, the junction kept 9 bases outside the gene matches. CDR1 is SQVTM, CDR2 ANQGSEA, per germline. The CDR3 reads CSVDGEGGGATDTQYF. DNA for the CDR3: TGCAGCGTTGACGGCGAAGGCGGGGGGGCCACAGATACGCAGTATTTT.

The CDR3 DNA reads as TGTGCCAGCAGCTTAAGTGTGACTCCAGCGGGGGGCACAGATACGCAGTATTTT. This encodes CASSLSVTPAGGTDTQYF. This chain uses TRBV7-8 with TRBJ2-3; 8 bases map to TRBD2. Trimming cost V 2 bases and J 1 base; bases outside gene matches: 11. Germline V gene lookup returns CDR1 SGHVS and CDR2 FQNEAQ. This CDR3 spans 18 amino acids.

This chain links TRBV4-1 with TRBJ2-5; TRBD2 agrees at 8 bases. With V trimmed by 2 bases and J by 5 bases, 19 bases remained unmatched. From germline, CDR1 is MGHRA and CDR2 YSYEKL. The CDR3 extends over 19 amino acids. The CDR3 is CASSQRGPLAGGARETQYF. The CDR3 DNA follows: TGCGCCAGCAGCCAACGAGGGCCCCTAGCCGGGGGGGCGAGGGAGACCCAGTACTTC.

This chain uses TRBV7-2 with TRBJ1-3, with 8 positions matching TRBD1. Germline V CDR1 and CDR2: SGHTA, FQGNSA. V dropped 5 bases and J dropped 3; count of bases not matched to a gene: 6. This CDR3 contains 15 residues. In nucleotides, the CDR3 is TGTGCCAGCAGCCCCGGACAGGGCGGTGGAAACACCATATATTTT. Translation: CASSPGQGGGNTIYF. The whole variable domain, filled in from reference TRBV7-2 and TRBJ1-3, reads GAGVSQSPSNKVTEKGKDVELRCDPISGHTALYWYRQSLGQGLEFLIYFQGNSAPDKSGLPSDRFSAERTGGSVSTLTIQRTQQEDSAVYLCASSPGQGGGNTIYFGEGSWLTVV.

J is TRBJ2-2 and V is TRBV7-6, with D perhaps TRBD1 (6 bases). From germline, CDR1 is SGHVS and CDR2 FNYEAQ. The CDR3 sequence is 13 residues long. Trimming took off 2 bases at V and 5 bases at J, with 6 bases between the two ends. The DNA of the CDR3 is TGTGCCAGCAGCTTAAGGGGGACCGGGGAGCTGTTTTTT. Translated: CASSLRGTGELFF.

The gene calls are TRBV6-4 and TRBJ2-1; a weak D match, TRBD2 (6 bases). Germline V gene data show CDR1 as MRHNA and CDR2 as SNTAGT. CDR3 length: 16 residues. Trimming left V 3 bases short and J 4 bases short, with 16 bases between. The CDR3 spells CASSESGGGIYNEQFF. DNA of the CDR3: TGTGCCAGCAGTGAATCAGGAGGCGGGATATACAATGAGCAGTTCTTC.

This clone was observed a handful of times. CDR3: CASSIVQDNSPLHF. DNA for the CDR3: TGTGCCAGTAGTATAGTACAGGATAATTCACCCCTCCACTTT. The chain recombines TRBV19 with TRBJ1-6; possible D gene TRBD1, 5 bases. The V gene lost 1 base and the J gene lost 5 bases, with 6 bases spanning the gap. The V gene's germline CDR1 is LNHDA and CDR2 SQIVND (reference sequence). The CDR3 sequence is 14 residues long.

CDR3 coding DNA: TGTGCCAGCAGTGCACGGACAGGGGGAGCGAACACCGGGGAGCTGTTTTTT. As protein: CASSARTGGANTGELFF. The gene calls are TRBV25-1 and TRBJ2-2, with 10 bases matching TRBD1. Looked up from germline, CDR1 is MGHDK and CDR2 is SYGVNS. V lost 4 bases to trimming and J lost 0 bases; unmatched junction nucleotides: 5. The CDR3 has 17 amino acids. Supplemented by reference TRBV25-1 and TRBJ2-2, the full variable domain reads EADIYQTPRYLVIGTGKKITLECSQTMGHDKMYWYQQDPGMELHLIHYSYGVNSTEKGDLSSESTVSRIRTEHFPLTLESARPSHTSQYLCASSARTGGANTGELFFGEGSRLTVL.

The chain couples TRBV6-5 to TRBJ1-1; D call uncertain. V gave up 0 bases and J gave up 4 bases, with 12 bases separating them. CDR3 length: 15 residues. Germline CDR1 reads MNHEY; CDR2 reads SVGAGI. CDR3 loop: CASSYSLRGGTEAFF. In DNA form, the CDR3 reads TGTGCCAGCAGTTACTCCCTACGGGGTGGCACTGAAGCTTTCTTT.

V and J are TRBV4-2 and TRBJ2-1, with 15 bases lining up with TRBD2. The CDR3 spans 20 residues. Germline CDR1 and CDR2: LGHNA and YNFKEQ. Trimming cost V 1 base and J 0 bases; bases outside gene matches: 7. This CDR3 is CASSQGGLAGGQSSYNEQFF. CDR3 sequence (DNA): TGTGCCAGCAGCCAAGGGGGACTAGCGGGGGGCCAAAGCTCCTACAATGAGCAGTTCTTC.

The rearrangement uses TRBV5-1 and TRBJ2-1; the match to TRBD1 covers 11 bases. Germline values: CDR1 SGHRS, CDR2 YFSETQ. This CDR3 is 15 amino acids long. V was clipped by 1 base and J by 8 bases; unmatched bases: 5. For the CDR3, the DNA is TGCGCCAGCAGCTTGTCGGGACAGGGGGTGTATGAGCAGTTCTTC. Translating it yields CASSLSGQGVYEQFF.